The 29 T cell receptor beta chains in this list originate from one sample, sequenced in a study of regulatory T cells in long-lasting Graves disease. CDR3 regions were amplified by Arm-PCR using iRepertoire HTBI primers to build TCR beta libraries. Each CDR3 protein gets one entry after TCRdb re-called the multiplex PCR reads with MiXCR. This sample has about 420,000 distinct CDR3 sequences, with roughly a quarter found just once. Indicated time point: persistent/refractory GD, antithyroid drugs over 5 years with positive TRAb. Extracted RNA from PBMCs served as the source of the TCR library. Specimen: peripheral blood mononuclear cells (PBMCs), collected when the disease was refractory, from a patient treated with antithyroid drugs. The origin of the receptors is a female donor with Graves disease.

The rearrangement uses TRBV19 and TRBJ1-1; 7 bases agree with TRBD1. The CDR3 is made up of 16 amino acids. V shed 2 bases and J 0 bases; nucleotides not matched to a gene: 6. Per the germline V gene, CDR1 is LNHDA and CDR2 is SQIVND (reference sequence). The CDR3 reads CASSIFPGGVNTEAFF. CDR3 nucleotide sequence: TGTGCCAGTAGTATATTTCCAGGGGGAGTGAACACTGAAGCTTTCTTT.

In this sample, this clonotype turned up a few times. This chain uses TRBV7-3 with TRBJ2-7; 8 bases are a match to TRBD2. This CDR3 is built from 16 residues. Trimming at V came to 0 bases and at J to 7 bases, leaving 11 bases not matched to a gene. CDR1 and CDR2 from the germline V gene are SGHTA and FQGTGA. This CDR3 is CASSLTPAGAPREQYF. The CDR3 DNA reads as TGTGCCAGCAGCTTAACCCCAGCGGGAGCCCCGAGGGAGCAGTACTTC.

The chain carries TRBV28 and TRBJ2-2; D perhaps matches TRBD2 (6 bases). V was pared by 7 bases and J by 6 bases, with 9 bases between. This CDR3 contains 12 residues. Germline loops: CDR1 MDHEN, CDR2 SYDVKM. CDR3 nucleotide sequence: TGTGCCAGCAAGGCGGGGTCCGGGGAGCTGTTTTTT. As protein: CASKAGSGELFF.

The chain recombines TRBV6-1 with TRBJ1-2; 9 bases match TRBD1. This CDR3 has 14 amino acids. Germline CDR1 and CDR2: MNHNS and SASEGT. The junction had 9 bases not matched to a gene; V was cut back by 6 bases and J by 7 bases. Here the CDR3 reads CASSPPRDRAGYTF. CDR3 nucleotide sequence: TGTGCCAGCAGCCCACCCCGGGACAGGGCTGGCTACACCTTC.

This clonotype has only a few counts. V gene TRBV25-1 combines with J gene TRBJ1-4; weak D call: TRBD1 (6 bases). The germline gives CDR1 MGHDK, CDR2 SYGVNS. The CDR3 loop spans 15 amino acids. With 2 bases removed from V and 4 bases from J, the gap between germline ends came to 11 bases. CDR3 sequence: CASSEPQGFNEKLFF. The CDR3 DNA follows: TGTGCCAGCAGTGAACCACAGGGCTTTAATGAAAAACTGTTTTTT.

This clonotype was seen more than once but under ten times. V is TRBV20-1 and J is TRBJ2-7; 12 nucleotides line up with TRBD1. This CDR3 is 14 amino acids long. J lost 6 bases, V lost 2 bases, and 5 bases had no gene match. Germline V gene lookup returns CDR1 DFQATT and CDR2 SNEGSKA (reference sequence). The CDR3, as DNA: TGCAGTGCTAGATCTGGGACAGGGGGCGTCGAGCAGTACTTC. Translating gives CSARSGTGGVEQYF.

This clonotype has only a few counts. A read error may account for a junction end that differs from germline. The gene calls are TRBV12-3 or TRBV12-4 and TRBJ2-1; 9 bases match TRBD2. The CDR3 contains 14 residues. The CDR3 loop is CASRLAGAVNEQFF. The CDR3 DNA reads as TGTGCCAGCAGGTTAGCGGGAGCCGTCAATGAGCAGTTCTTC.

This clonotype has ten or more counts. The V call is TRBV5-1, the J call TRBJ2-7; TRBD2 agrees at 7 bases. The V gene end was trimmed by 3 bases and the J gene end by 0 bases; junction bases not matched to a gene: 12. The V gene's germline CDR1 is SGHRS and CDR2 YFSETQ. The CDR3 extends over 17 amino acids. The CDR3 nucleotides are TGCGCCAGCAGCTCCTTTAGCGGGCCCACGAGCTCCTACGAGCAGTACTTC. Protein: CASSSFSGPTSSYEQYF.

At least ten counts were recorded for this clonotype. This chain uses TRBV28 with TRBJ1-5; D is uncertain. Germline V lookup: CDR1 MDHEN, CDR2 SYDVKM. V shed 2 bases and J shed 7 bases, with 9 bases lying between them. The CDR3 runs 13 residues. CDR3: CASSLRTGQPQHF. The CDR3 DNA is TGTGCCAGCAGTTTACGAACTGGACAGCCCCAGCATTTT.

The rearrangement links TRBV6-1 to TRBJ2-7; 10 bases match TRBD2. Losses at the gene ends were 6 bases for V and 4 bases for J; bases not matched to a gene: 6. Germline V gene data show CDR1 as MNHNS and CDR2 as SASEGT. The CDR3 is made up of 14 amino acids. Here the CDR3 DNA reads TGTGCCAGCAGAACCGGGACTAGCGTATACGAGCAGTACTTC. Encoded protein: CASRTGTSVYEQYF.

This clonotype was picked up many times. The rearrangement joins TRBV7-2 to TRBJ2-5, with TRBD2 identical over 7 bases. V gave up 1 base and J gave up 5 bases; unmatched junction bases: 4. The CDR3 sequence is 14 residues long. Per the germline V gene, CDR1 is SGHTA and CDR2 is FQGNSA. The CDR3 nucleotides read TGTGCCAGCAGCTTAGTATCCGGGGGGGAGACCCAGTACTTC. Amino acid sequence: CASSLVSGGETQYF.

This clonotype was picked up a small number of times. V usage is TRBV10-3 and J usage is TRBJ2-7; 9 nucleotides agree with TRBD1. Germline CDR1 reads ENHRY; CDR2 reads SYGVKD. This CDR3 spans 15 amino acids. After removal of 4 bases from V and 3 bases from J, the junction contained 7 bases not matched to a gene. The CDR3: CAISGTGTGFYEQYF. The CDR3 region has the DNA TGTGCCATCAGTGGGACCGGGACAGGGTTCTACGAGCAGTACTTC.

This chain links TRBV5-6 with TRBJ1-1, with D maybe TRBD1 (5 bases). The CDR3 runs 13 residues. Germline lookup yields CDR1 SGHDT and CDR2 YYEEEE. V gave up 3 bases and J gave up 10 bases, with 16 bases separating them. The CDR3 is CASSWGTNRGAFF. The CDR3, as DNA: TGTGCCAGCAGCTGGGGGACGAACCGAGGAGCTTTCTTT.

This clonotype was detected ten times or more. The rearrangement links TRBV12-3 or TRBV12-4 to TRBJ1-6, with TRBD1 matching 8 bases. Germline trimming cut 2 bases from V and 8 bases from J; bases unmatched to any gene: 5. The CDR3 consists of 15 residues. The CDR3 nucleotides are TGTGCCAGCAGTTTAAGACAGGGGCGATATTCACCCCTCCACTTT. This gives the protein CASSLRQGRYSPLHF.

The chain combines TRBV7-9 with TRBJ2-1, with 10 bases identical to TRBD1. V was pared by 8 bases and J by 7 bases, with 8 bases of the junction left unmatched. This CDR3 is 14 amino acids long. CDR1 SEHNR and CDR2 FQNEAQ come from the germline V gene (reference sequence). This CDR3 is CASRSGTGVNEQFF. CDR3 bases: TGTGCCAGCCGATCCGGGACAGGGGTTAATGAGCAGTTCTTC.

This clonotype was observed a handful of times. The chain uses TRBV5-6 and TRBJ1-5; D may be TRBD1 (5 bases). Per germline, CDR1 SGHDT and CDR2 YYEEEE. Trimming took 1 base from V and 0 from J, leaving 14 bases between them. This CDR3 has 17 amino acids. CDR3 amino acids: CASSLHQGPTSNQPQHF. CDR3 nucleotides: TGTGCCAGCAGCTTGCACCAGGGCCCCACTAGCAATCAGCCCCAGCATTTT.

This clonotype was counted only a few times. The V call is TRBV5-1, the J call TRBJ1-1, with 7 bases matching TRBD1. The germline V gene has CDR1 SGHRS and CDR2 YFSETQ. The CDR3 contains 14 residues. V lost 6 bases, J lost 7 bases, and 12 bases stayed unmatched. Here the CDR3 reads CASTHWGQGDEAFF. The CDR3 DNA follows: TGCGCCAGCACCCATTGGGGGCAGGGGGATGAAGCTTTCTTT.

This chain joins TRBV20-1 and TRBJ1-4, with 11 bases matching TRBD1. Germline-derived CDR1 and CDR2 are DFQATT and SNEGSKA (reference sequence). The CDR3 contains 13 residues. Losses at the gene ends were 5 bases for V and 8 bases for J; bases not matched to a gene: 4. The CDR3 loop is CSAGTGGQEKLFF. The CDR3 DNA is TGCAGTGCTGGGACAGGGGGACAGGAAAAACTGTTTTTT.

The gene calls are TRBV29-1 and TRBJ2-7; TRBD2 agrees at 12 bases. Germline assignment: CDR1 SQVTM and CDR2 ANQGSEA. The CDR3 extends over 14 amino acids. V trimming: 1 base; J trimming: 2 bases; junction bases outside the gene matches: 0. This CDR3 reads CSVEGLAGAYEQYF. CDR3 sequence (DNA): TGCAGCGTTGAAGGACTAGCGGGAGCCTACGAGCAGTACTTC.

This clonotype was seen repeatedly, ten times or more. The V gene is TRBV6-2 or TRBV6-3, the J gene TRBJ2-7, with TRBD2 matching over 10 bases. The CDR3 is made up of 15 amino acids. V shed 7 bases, J shed 2 bases, and the junction held 8 bases outside the gene matches. Germline-derived CDR1 and CDR2 are MNHEY and SVGEGT. CDR3 amino acids: CASKQLAGRAYEQYF. CDR3 coding DNA: TGTGCCAGCAAACAACTAGCGGGAAGGGCCTACGAGCAGTACTTC.

The chain carries TRBV29-1 and TRBJ2-7, with 9 nucleotides matching TRBD2. This CDR3 spans 14 amino acids. Germline assignment: CDR1 SQVTM and CDR2 ANQGSEA. V was pared by 2 bases and J by 5 bases, with 7 bases of the junction left unmatched. CDR3 bases: TGCAGCGTTGAACCCAGCGGGAGGACTCACGAGCAGTACTTC. Translating it yields CSVEPSGRTHEQYF.

This clonotype was counted between two and nine times. This chain joins TRBV27 and TRBJ1-5; D gene ambiguous. CDR1 is MNHEY, CDR2 SMNVEV, per germline (reference sequence). This CDR3 spans 14 amino acids. Between the trimmed V and J ends, which lost 0 bases and 3 bases, there was a span of 6 bases. The CDR3 region is CASSLSANNQPQHF. CDR3 nucleotides: TGTGCCAGCAGTTTATCAGCTAACAATCAGCCCCAGCATTTT.

The rearrangement links TRBV30 to TRBJ2-5; 10 bases line up with TRBD1. This CDR3 region has 15 residues. Germline V gene sequence: CDR1 GTSNPN, CDR2 SVGIG (reference sequence). Trimming cost V 3 bases and J 2 bases; bases outside gene matches: 6. CDR3 nucleotide sequence: TGTGCCTGGAGAGCCGGACAGGGGGTGCAAGAGACCCAGTACTTC. Its protein is CAWRAGQGVQETQYF.

Only a few counts were recorded for this clonotype. The chain combines TRBV30 with TRBJ1-1, with D possibly matching TRBD1 (5 bases). CDR1 is GTSNPN, CDR2 SVGIG, per germline (reference sequence). The CDR3 is made up of 13 amino acids. Trimming stripped 0 bases from V and 7 bases from J, with 12 bases between. The CDR3 bases are TGTGCCTGGAGTGTACTAAGGGGTAGTGAAGCTTTCTTT. It specifies CAWSVLRGSEAFF.

This clonotype was seen more than once but under ten times. The chain joins TRBV19 to TRBJ1-2, with 7 bases lining up with TRBD1. The CDR3 has 15 amino acids. After removal of 5 bases from V and 4 bases from J, the junction contained 10 bases not matched to a gene. The V gene's germline CDR1 is LNHDA and CDR2 SQIVND (reference sequence). The CDR3 DNA is TGTGCCAGTAGTCCGACGACAGGGCGTGTCTATGGCTACACCTTC. Its protein product is CASSPTTGRVYGYTF.

The chain uses TRBV30 and TRBJ1-1; no reliable D call. The V gene lost 1 base and the J gene lost 3 bases, with 12 bases spanning the gap. The CDR3 is made up of 14 amino acids. Germline CDR1 is GTSNPN and CDR2 is SVGIG (reference sequence). The CDR3 DNA follows: TGTGCCTGGAGTGGCCTTTTGTTGGACACTGAAGCTTTCTTT. This translates into CAWSGLLLDTEAFF.

The gene calls are TRBV30 and TRBJ1-1; D is ambiguous. V was shortened by 8 bases and J by 2 bases, with 15 bases between the two germline ends. CDR1 and CDR2 from the germline V gene are GTSNPN and SVGIG (reference sequence). The CDR3 totals 13 residues. The CDR3 sequence: CAGIPGDNTEAFF. The CDR3, as DNA: TGTGCCGGAATTCCAGGAGACAACACTGAAGCTTTCTTT.

This rearrangement joins TRBV25-1 to TRBJ1-4, with a tentative D call TRBD1 (6 bases). The V end was cut by 3 bases, the J end by 10 bases, with 18 bases between. This CDR3 has 15 amino acids. CDR1 and CDR2 from the germline V gene are MGHDK and SYGVNS. This chain's CDR3 is CASSDGTLISGKLFF. CDR3 nucleotides: TGTGCCAGCAGTGATGGGACACTGATCTCCGGAAAACTGTTTTTT.

The chain employs TRBV20-1 and TRBJ2-7; D is perhaps TRBD1 or TRBD2 (5 bases each). The germline V and J ends were trimmed by 0 bases and 2 bases, with 11 bases remaining between them. The CDR3 loop spans 14 amino acids. Looked up from germline, CDR1 is DFQATT and CDR2 is SNEGSKA (reference sequence). As DNA, the CDR3 is TGCAGTGCTAGAGATGGGACGGGCACCTACGAGCAGTACTTC. It translates to CSARDGTGTYEQYF.